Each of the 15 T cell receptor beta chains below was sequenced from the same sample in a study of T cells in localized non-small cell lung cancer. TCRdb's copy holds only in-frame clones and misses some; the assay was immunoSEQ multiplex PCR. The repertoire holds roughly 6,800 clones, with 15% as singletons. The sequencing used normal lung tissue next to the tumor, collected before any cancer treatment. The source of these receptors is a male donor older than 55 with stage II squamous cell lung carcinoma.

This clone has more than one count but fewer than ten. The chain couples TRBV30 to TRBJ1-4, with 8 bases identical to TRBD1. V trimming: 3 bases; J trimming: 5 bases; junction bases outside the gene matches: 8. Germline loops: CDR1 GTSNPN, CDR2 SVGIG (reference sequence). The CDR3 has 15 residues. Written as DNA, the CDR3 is TGTGCCTGGAGCGAGACGGGACAGGAAAATGAAAAACTGTTTTTT. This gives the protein CAWSETGQENEKLFF.

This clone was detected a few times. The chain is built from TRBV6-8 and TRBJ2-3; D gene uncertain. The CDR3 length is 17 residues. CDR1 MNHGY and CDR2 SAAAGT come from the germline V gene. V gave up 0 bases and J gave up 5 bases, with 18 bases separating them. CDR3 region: CASSYSRFEAAKDTQYF. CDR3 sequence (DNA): TGTGCCAGCAGTTACTCCCGCTTTGAGGCAGCGAAAGATACGCAGTATTTT.

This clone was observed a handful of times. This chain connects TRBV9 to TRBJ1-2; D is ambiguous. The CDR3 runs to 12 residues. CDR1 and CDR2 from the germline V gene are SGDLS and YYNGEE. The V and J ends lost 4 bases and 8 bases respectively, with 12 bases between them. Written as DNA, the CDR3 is TGTGCCAGCAGCTTCATCGGGGAAGGCTACACCTTC. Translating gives CASSFIGEGYTF.

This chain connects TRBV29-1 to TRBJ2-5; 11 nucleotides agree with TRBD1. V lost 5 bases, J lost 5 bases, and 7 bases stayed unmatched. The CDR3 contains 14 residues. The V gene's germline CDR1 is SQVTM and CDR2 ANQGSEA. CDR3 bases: TGCAGCGTTCGGACAGGGGGCTCGTCCGAGACCCAGTACTTC. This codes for CSVRTGGSSETQYF.

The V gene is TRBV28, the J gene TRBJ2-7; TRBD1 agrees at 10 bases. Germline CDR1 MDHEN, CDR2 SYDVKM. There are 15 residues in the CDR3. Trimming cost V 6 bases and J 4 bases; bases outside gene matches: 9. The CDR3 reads CASSPPGTGVYEQYF. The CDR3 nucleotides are TGTGCCAGCAGCCCCCCCGGGACAGGGGTTTACGAGCAGTACTTC.

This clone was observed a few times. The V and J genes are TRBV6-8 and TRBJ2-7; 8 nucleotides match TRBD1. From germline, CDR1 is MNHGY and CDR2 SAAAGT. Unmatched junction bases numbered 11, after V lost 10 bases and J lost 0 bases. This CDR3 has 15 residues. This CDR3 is CATTRDRPSSYEQYF. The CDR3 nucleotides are TGTGCCACCACCCGGGACAGGCCTAGCTCCTACGAGCAGTACTTC.

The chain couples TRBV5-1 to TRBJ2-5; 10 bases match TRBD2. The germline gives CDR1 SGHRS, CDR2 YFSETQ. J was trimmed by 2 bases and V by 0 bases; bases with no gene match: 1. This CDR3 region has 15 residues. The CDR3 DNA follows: TGCGCCAGCAGCTTGGCAGCGGGAGGGCAAGAGACCCAGTACTTC. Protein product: CASSLAAGGQETQYF.

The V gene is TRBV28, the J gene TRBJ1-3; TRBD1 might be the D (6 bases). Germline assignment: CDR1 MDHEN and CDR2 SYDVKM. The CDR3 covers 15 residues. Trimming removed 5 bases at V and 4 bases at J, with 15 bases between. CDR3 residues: CASSPAGGAGNTIYF. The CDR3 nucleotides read TGTGCCAGCAGTCCGGCGGGGGGCGCAGGAAACACCATATATTTT.

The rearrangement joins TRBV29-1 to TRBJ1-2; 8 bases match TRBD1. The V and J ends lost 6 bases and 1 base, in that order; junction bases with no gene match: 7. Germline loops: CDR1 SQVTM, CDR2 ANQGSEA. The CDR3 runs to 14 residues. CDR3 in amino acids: CSVQPGQVNYGYTF. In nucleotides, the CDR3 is TGCAGCGTCCAACCGGGACAGGTTAACTATGGCTACACCTTC.

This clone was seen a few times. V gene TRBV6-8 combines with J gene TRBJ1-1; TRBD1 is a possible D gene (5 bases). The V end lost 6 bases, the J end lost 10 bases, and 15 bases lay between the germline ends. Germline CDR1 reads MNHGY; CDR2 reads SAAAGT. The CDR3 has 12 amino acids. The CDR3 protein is CASRIPGITAFF. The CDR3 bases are TGTGCCAGCAGAATCCCAGGGATTACAGCTTTCTTT.

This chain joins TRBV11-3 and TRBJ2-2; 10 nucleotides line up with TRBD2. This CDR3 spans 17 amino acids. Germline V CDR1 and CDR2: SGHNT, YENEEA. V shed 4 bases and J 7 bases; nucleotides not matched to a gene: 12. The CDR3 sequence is CASSSELAGLWSGELFF. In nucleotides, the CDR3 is TGTGCCAGCAGCTCCGAACTAGCGGGGCTCTGGAGCGGGGAGCTGTTTTTT.

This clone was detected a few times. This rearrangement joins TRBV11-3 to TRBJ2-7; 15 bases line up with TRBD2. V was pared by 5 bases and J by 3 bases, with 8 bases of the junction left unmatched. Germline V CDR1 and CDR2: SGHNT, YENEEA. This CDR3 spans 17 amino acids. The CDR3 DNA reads TGTGCCAGCAGCCCGAGGGGGACTAGCGGGGGGATCTACGAGCAGTACTTC. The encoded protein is CASSPRGTSGGIYEQYF.

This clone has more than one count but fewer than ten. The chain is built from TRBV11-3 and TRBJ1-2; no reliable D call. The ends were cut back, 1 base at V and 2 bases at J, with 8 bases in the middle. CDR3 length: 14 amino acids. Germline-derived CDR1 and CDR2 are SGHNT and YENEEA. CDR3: CASSLVPSNYGYTF. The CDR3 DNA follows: TGTGCCAGCAGCTTAGTTCCATCGAACTATGGCTACACCTTC.

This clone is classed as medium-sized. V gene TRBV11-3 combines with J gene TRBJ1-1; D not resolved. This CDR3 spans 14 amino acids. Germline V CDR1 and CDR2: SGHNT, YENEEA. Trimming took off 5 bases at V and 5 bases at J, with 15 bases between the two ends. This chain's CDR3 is CASSTGSYNTEAFF. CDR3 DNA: TGTGCCAGCAGCACCGGGTCTTACAATACTGAAGCTTTCTTT.

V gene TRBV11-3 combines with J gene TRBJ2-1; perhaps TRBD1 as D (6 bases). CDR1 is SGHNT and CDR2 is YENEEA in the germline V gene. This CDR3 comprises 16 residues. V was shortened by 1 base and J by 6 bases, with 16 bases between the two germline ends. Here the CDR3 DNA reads TGTGCCAGCAGCTTAGGCCAGGGGACGGTAACCAATGAGCAGTTCTTC. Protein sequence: CASSLGQGTVTNEQFF. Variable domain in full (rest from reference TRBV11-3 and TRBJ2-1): EAGVVQSPRYKIIEKKQPVAFWCNPISGHNTLYWYLQNLGQGPELLIRYENEEAVDDSQLPKDRFSAERLKGVDSTLKIQPAELGDSAVYLCASSLGQGTVTNEQFFGPGTRLTVL.